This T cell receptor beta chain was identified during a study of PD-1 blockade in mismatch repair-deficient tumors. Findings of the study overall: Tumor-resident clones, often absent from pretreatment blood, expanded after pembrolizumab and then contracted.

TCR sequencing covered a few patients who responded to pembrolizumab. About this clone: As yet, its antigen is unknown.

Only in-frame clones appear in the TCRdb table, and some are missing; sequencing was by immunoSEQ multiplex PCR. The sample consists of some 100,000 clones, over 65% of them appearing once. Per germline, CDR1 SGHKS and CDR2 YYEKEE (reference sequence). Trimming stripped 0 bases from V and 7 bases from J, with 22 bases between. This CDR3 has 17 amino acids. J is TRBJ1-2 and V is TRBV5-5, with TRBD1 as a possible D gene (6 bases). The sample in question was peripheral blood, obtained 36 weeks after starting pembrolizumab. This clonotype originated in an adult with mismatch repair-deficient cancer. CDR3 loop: CASSLEGRGSLVSGYTF. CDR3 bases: TGTGCCAGCAGCTTGGAAGGGAGGGGGAGCCTCGTCAGTGGCTACACCTTC. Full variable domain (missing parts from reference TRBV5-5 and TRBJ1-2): DAGVTQSPTHLIKTRGQQVTLRCSPISGHKSVSWYQQVLGQGPQFIFQYYEKEERGRGNFPDRFSARQFPNYSSELNVNALLLGDSALYLCASSLEGRGSLVSGYTFGSGTRLTVV.